One and the same sample provided the 9 T cell receptor beta chains below, sequenced in a study of blood T cell repertoires in COVID-19. The repertoire was sequenced with immunoSEQ multiplex PCR; TCRdb's copy has only in-frame clones and lacks some. Here the sample spans some 300,000 clones, roughly 86% being singletons. The sequenced material came from PBMCs or T cells enriched from blood (not recorded which). These TCRs come from a woman aged 25 to 39 who had recovered from COVID-19.

The genes are TRBV2 and TRBJ2-7; 11 bases line up with TRBD1. The CDR3 is 15 amino acids. With 3 bases clipped from V and 6 bases from J, the junction kept 7 bases outside the gene matches. Germline V CDR1 and CDR2: SNHLY, FYNNEI. The CDR3 nucleotides are TGTGCCAGCAGTGAGACTTGGACAGGGGGCGGCGAGCAGTACTTC. Amino acid sequence: CASSETWTGGGEQYF.

The genes are TRBV25-1 and TRBJ1-4; tentative D call: TRBD1 (6 bases). CDR1 is MGHDK and CDR2 is SYGVNS in the germline V gene. The CDR3 is made up of 16 amino acids. Trimming took 3 bases from V and 7 from J, leaving 18 bases between them. CDR3 sequence reads: CASSDLYDRRPEKLFF. As DNA, the CDR3 is TGTGCCAGCAGTGACCTTTACGACAGGCGGCCTGAAAAACTGTTTTTT.

The DNA of the CDR3 is TGTGCCAGCAGCGACAAATATTTCGGCGGGAGGGCCTCCGGGGAGCTGTTTTTT. As protein: CASSDKYFGGRASGELFF. The chain is built from TRBV7-9 and TRBJ2-2; 9 nucleotides match TRBD2. V trimming: 5 bases; J trimming: 6 bases; junction bases outside the gene matches: 16. Germline CDR1 is SEHNR and CDR2 is FQNEAQ (reference sequence). CDR3 length: 18 amino acids.

The chain couples TRBV5-5 to TRBJ2-1; D is possibly TRBD1 (5 bases). V was pared by 3 bases and J by 4 bases, with 23 bases between. Germline V gene sequence: CDR1 SGHKS, CDR2 YYEKEE (reference sequence). The CDR3 consists of 18 residues. The CDR3 nucleotides read TGTGCCAGCAGCTCAGTTTCAGGGCTCGAGATATATTACAATGAGCAGTTCTTC. It encodes CASSSVSGLEIYYNEQFF.

The chain couples TRBV2 to TRBJ2-1, with D maybe TRBD2 (5 bases). The germline gives CDR1 SNHLY, CDR2 FYNNEI. CDR3 length: 15 residues. V was clipped by 3 bases and J by 5 bases, with 14 bases between them. CDR3 residues: CASSEVLGKNNEQFF. The CDR3 DNA reads TGTGCCAGCAGTGAGGTACTAGGGAAAAACAATGAGCAGTTCTTC. Full variable domain (rest looked up from reference TRBV2 and TRBJ2-1): EPEVTQTPSHQVTQMGQEVILRCVPISNHLYFYWYRQILGQKVEFLVSFYNNEISEKSEIFDDQFSVERPDGSNFTLKIRSTKLEDSAMYFCASSEVLGKNNEQFFGPGTRLTVL.

The J gene is TRBJ1-1, the V gene TRBV7-2; a weak D match, TRBD1 (6 bases). Trimming took 8 bases from V and 1 from J, leaving 17 bases between them. This CDR3 is built from 15 residues. CDR1 and CDR2 (germline): SGHTA, FQGNSA. The CDR3 DNA follows: TGTGCCAGCGGAGGCCCAGGGGAACCGAACACTGAAGCTTTCTTT. Protein sequence: CASGGPGEPNTEAFF.

The chain carries TRBV28 and TRBJ1-4, with a tentative D call TRBD1 (6 bases). The CDR3 totals 17 residues. Deletions cut 6 bases from V and 8 bases from J, with 25 bases between. The germline V gene has CDR1 MDHEN and CDR2 SYDVKM. The CDR3 here is CASSTKSLGGVGEKLFF. As DNA, the CDR3 is TGTGCCAGCAGCACCAAGTCGCTAGGGGGGGTGGGAGAAAAACTGTTTTTT.

J is TRBJ2-1 and V is TRBV5-1; TRBD2 matches at 13 bases. Germline CDR1 reads SGHRS; CDR2 reads YFSETQ. This CDR3 is built from 15 residues. V shed 0 bases and J 15 bases; nucleotides not matched to a gene: 9. The DNA for the CDR3 is TGCGCCAGCAGCTTGGAGGGGACTAGCGGGGTTCCAGGGTTCTTC. It is translated as CASSLEGTSGVPGFF.

The genes are TRBV29-1 and TRBJ1-1; D might be TRBD1 (6 bases). Trimming removed 1 base at V and 0 bases at J, with 9 bases between. This CDR3 spans 14 amino acids. The germline gives CDR1 SQVTM, CDR2 ANQGSEA. The CDR3 is CSVEADRMNTEAFF. DNA for the CDR3: TGCAGCGTTGAAGCGGACAGAATGAACACTGAAGCTTTCTTT.